This record concerns one TCR beta chain sequence. It lacks a known antigen. Per-base qualities were not stored, and no clone one base away is much larger. The data were obtained in a study of control samples from healthy donors and cancer patients (dated by TCRdb to the early 2020s). Library preparation was by the immunoSEQ multiplex PCR assay. TCRdb holds this immuneACCESS table with in-frame rearrangements only. Some clones are missing; in checked studies, unresolved V genes explain under half, and the rest has no known cause. In this sample the table shows about 74,000 clones, nearly 90% of which occur a single time. Of the sample, around 5.4% is held by the ten largest clones. The CDR3 holds 14 amino acids from the cysteine to the phenylalanine. The CDR3 DNA has 42 bases and is translated from base 1. Sequences SGHTA (CDR1) and FQGNSA (CDR2) are obtained from the germline V gene. V is reduced by 11 bases and J by 1 base, leaving a spacing of 17 bases between them.

This clonotype was sampled from a woman in her forties or fifties in good health. The sequenced sample consisted of blood. The receptor chain draws on TRBV7-2 and TRBJ1-1, with an unclear D gene assignment. Here the CDR3 is given as CASRSSRGNTEAFF. The base sequence is TGTGCCTCCCGGTCCTCCCGAGGGAACACTGAAGCTTTCTTT.